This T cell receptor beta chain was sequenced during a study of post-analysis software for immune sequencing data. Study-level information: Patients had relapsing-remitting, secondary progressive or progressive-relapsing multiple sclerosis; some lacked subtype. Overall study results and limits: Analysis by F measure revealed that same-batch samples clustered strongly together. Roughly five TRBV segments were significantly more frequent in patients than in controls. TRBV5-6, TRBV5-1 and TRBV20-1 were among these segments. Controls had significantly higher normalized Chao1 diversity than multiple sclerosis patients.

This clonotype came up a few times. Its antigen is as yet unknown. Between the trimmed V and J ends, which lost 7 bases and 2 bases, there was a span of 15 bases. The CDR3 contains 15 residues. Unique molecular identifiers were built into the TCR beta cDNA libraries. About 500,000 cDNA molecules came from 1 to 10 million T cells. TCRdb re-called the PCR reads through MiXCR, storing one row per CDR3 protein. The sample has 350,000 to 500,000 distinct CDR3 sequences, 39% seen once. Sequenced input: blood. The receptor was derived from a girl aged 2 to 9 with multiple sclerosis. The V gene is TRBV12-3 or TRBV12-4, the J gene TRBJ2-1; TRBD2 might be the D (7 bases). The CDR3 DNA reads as TGTGCCAGCAATTCTGGGGGGGGCACCTACAATGAGCAGTTCTTC. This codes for CASNSGGGTYNEQFF.